A selection of T cell receptor beta chains follows, all from one sample in a study of cytomegalovirus exposure and HLA in healthy donors. Sequencing was performed with immunoSEQ multiplex PCR; in TCRdb, only in-frame clones are kept and a portion is missing. The sample data list roughly 50,000 clones. The sample comprised PBMCs. The source is a female donor in good health and CMV-seronegative. CDR3s include the opening cysteine and the closing phenylalanine or tryptophan. Fields, in order: D gene, V gene, J gene, CDR3 protein, CDR3 DNA. D genes are given only for firm matches.

>TRBD1|TRBV5-4|TRBJ2-1
CASSSLQGFSDNEQFF
TGTGCCAGCAGTTCGCTACAGGGGTTCTCGGACAATGAGCAGTTCTTC
>TRBD1|TRBV9|TRBJ2-3
CASSVAQGVTSTDTQYF
TGTGCCAGCAGCGTAGCGCAGGGGGTTACTAGCACAGATACGCAGTATTTT
>TRBD2|TRBV4-1|TRBJ2-5
CASSQATSGNRETQYF
TGCGCCAGCAGCCAGGCTACTAGCGGGAATCGGGAGACCCAGTACTTC
>-|TRBV29-1|TRBJ1-1
CSVREDPNTEAFF
TGCAGCGTTCGGGAGGACCCCAACACTGAAGCTTTCTTT
>TRBD1|TRBV4-1|TRBJ1-2
CASSQEDRLSNYGYTF
TGCGCCAGCAGCCAAGAGGACAGGTTATCTAACTATGGCTACACCTTC
>-|TRBV29-1|TRBJ2-1
CSVEPPGKTYNEQFF
TGCAGCGTTGAACCCCCGGGGAAGACCTACAATGAGCAGTTCTTC
>-|TRBV11-2|TRBJ1-1
CASSFGPHRGEAFF
TGTGCCAGCAGCTTCGGGCCGCACCGGGGTGAAGCTTTCTTT
>-|TRBV9|TRBJ1-2
CASSAPLTGIPYGYTF
TGTGCCAGCAGCGCGCCCCTCACCGGGATCCCCTATGGCTACACCTTC
>-|TRBV6-5|TRBJ1-1
CASTPPGVTEAFF
TGTGCCAGCACTCCCCCAGGGGTGACTGAAGCTTTCTTT
>-|TRBV5-4|TRBJ1-3
CASSLDGISGNTIYF
TGTGCCAGCAGCTTGGACGGGATCTCTGGAAACACCATATATTTT
>-|TRBV30|TRBJ2-5
CAWSVLAETQYF
TGTGCCTGGAGTGTACTAGCTGAGACCCAGTACTTC
>-|TRBV6-5|TRBJ1-2
CASHGGDGYTF
TGTGCCAGCCACGGGGGGGATGGCTACACCTTC
>-|TRBV5-4|TRBJ2-5
CASRQASQGKETQYF
TGTGCCAGTAGACAGGCCTCCCAGGGAAAAGAGACCCAGTACTTC
>TRBD2|TRBV6-5|TRBJ2-3
CASSYSLAGHTDTQYF
TGTGCCAGCAGTTACTCATTAGCGGGCCACACAGATACGCAGTATTTT
>-|TRBV6-6|TRBJ2-7
CASSLVVSSYEQYF
TGTGCCAGCAGCTTAGTTGTATCGTCCTACGAGCAGTACTTC
>TRBD2|TRBV9|TRBJ2-7
CASSAGTSGSLYEQYF
TGTGCCAGCAGCGCCGGGACTAGCGGGAGTCTCTACGAGCAGTACTTC
>TRBD1|TRBV11-2|TRBJ1-6
CASSAGQGSSYNSPLHF
TGTGCCAGCAGCGCTGGACAGGGGAGCTCCTATAATTCACCCCTCCACTTT
>-|TRBV6-5|TRBJ1-4
CASSRFNYNEKLFF
TGTGCCAGCAGCAGATTCAACTATAATGAAAAACTGTTTTTT
>-|TRBV19|TRBJ1-5
CASSTRAFLPQHF
TGTGCCAGTAGTACGCGAGCTTTTTTGCCCCAGCATTTT
>-|TRBV6-5|TRBJ1-2
CASSYNPSGGYTF
TGTGCCAGCAGTTACAATCCCTCCGGTGGCTACACCTTC
>-|TRBV6-5|TRBJ1-1
CASSYGRGTEAFF
TGTGCCAGCAGTTACGGCAGGGGAACTGAAGCTTTCTTT
>TRBD1|TRBV5-6|TRBJ1-6
CASSLRQGTANSPLHF
TGTGCCAGCAGCCTCCGACAGGGGACGGCTAATTCACCCCTCCACTTT
>-|TRBV6-5|TRBJ2-1
CASSYSRMGYNEQFF
TGTGCCAGCAGTTACTCGAGGATGGGTTACAATGAGCAGTTCTTC
>-|TRBV5-1|TRBJ1-1
CASSSGDKSTEAFF
TGCGCCAGCAGCTCAGGTGACAAGAGCACTGAAGCTTTCTTT
>TRBD1|TRBV7-4|TRBJ2-7
CASFYGSWGTGSYEQYF
TGTGCCAGCTTTTACGGTTCGTGGGGGACAGGGTCCTACGAGCAGTACTTC
>TRBD2|TRBV19|TRBJ2-7
CASSIGASGSSYEQYF
TGTGCCAGTAGTATAGGGGCTAGCGGGAGCTCCTACGAGCAGTACTTC
>-|TRBV11-3|TRBJ1-1
CASSSWNTEAFF
TGTGCCAGCAGCTCGTGGAACACTGAAGCTTTCTTT
>-|TRBV5-6|TRBJ1-1
CASSLRQIEAFF
TGTGCCAGCAGCTTGCGACAGATTGAAGCTTTCTTT
>-|TRBV19|TRBJ2-5
CASATQGSWETQYF
TGTGCCAGTGCCACCCAGGGAAGTTGGGAGACCCAGTACTTC
>TRBD1|TRBV19|TRBJ1-1
CASTPIGRGLNTEAFF
TGTGCCAGTACCCCCATTGGCAGGGGGTTGAACACTGAAGCTTTCTTT
>TRBD1|TRBV23-1|TRBJ1-4
CASQQGKHFATNEKLFF
TGCGCCAGCCAACAGGGGAAACACTTTGCAACTAATGAAAAACTGTTTTTT
>-|TRBV13|TRBJ2-7
CASSPRGEQYF
TGTGCCAGCAGCCCCCGAGGGGAGCAGTACTTC
>TRBD1|TRBV30|TRBJ1-1
CAWSSLGGTAFF
TGTGCCTGGAGTTCCTTAGGGGGCACGGCTTTCTTT
>-|TRBV30|TRBJ2-5
CAWGRGLTTQYF
TGTGCCTGGGGCCGGGGTCTCACGACCCAGTACTTC
>-|TRBV15|TRBJ2-5
CATSPAWTGPQETQYF
TGTGCCACCAGCCCCGCCTGGACTGGCCCCCAAGAGACCCAGTACTTC
>TRBD1|TRBV5-1|TRBJ2-5
CASSLDTGGKETQYF
TGCGCCAGCAGTCTAGATACAGGGGGAAAAGAGACCCAGTACTTC
>TRBD2|TRBV23-1|TRBJ2-5
CAPRAGEEGTQYF
TGCGCCCCTAGGGCGGGGGAGGAGGGGACCCAGTACTTC
>-|TRBV29-1|TRBJ2-7
CSVQGPLYEQYF
TGCAGCGTACAGGGTCCCTTGTACGAGCAGTACTTC
>TRBD2|TRBV5-1|TRBJ2-7
CASSLGGGNYEQYF
TGCGCCAGCAGCTTGGGGGGAGGGAACTACGAGCAGTACTTC
>-|TRBV5-6|TRBJ1-1
CASSLVLGQKNTEAFF
TGTGCCAGCAGCTTGGTACTCGGACAAAAGAACACTGAAGCTTTCTTT
>TRBD2|TRBV6-6|TRBJ2-5
CASSPPSGRVETQYF
TGTGCCAGCAGCCCGCCTAGCGGGAGGGTAGAGACCCAGTACTTC
>TRBD2|TRBV9|TRBJ2-7
CASSPTGSGSVYEQYF
TGTGCCAGCAGCCCCACGGGAAGCGGGAGTGTATACGAGCAGTACTTC
>TRBD2|TRBV30|TRBJ2-2
CAWTFQAGGFTGELFF
TGTGCCTGGACCTTTCAGGCGGGGGGCTTCACCGGGGAGCTGTTTTTT
>-|TRBV7-2|TRBJ2-5
CASSLGLASRETQYF
TGTGCCAGCAGCTTAGGTCTAGCGAGTCGGGAGACCCAGTACTTC
>-|TRBV11-3|TRBJ2-1
CASRSRGPNEQFF
TGTGCCAGCAGGTCCCGCGGGCCCAATGAGCAGTTCTTC
>-|TRBV30|TRBJ1-3
CAWSPGHRSSGNTIYF
TGTGCCTGGAGTCCGGGACACCGAAGCTCTGGAAACACCATATATTTT
>TRBD2|TRBV29-1|TRBJ2-1
CSVYGTSGESSYNEQFF
TGCAGCGTTTACGGGACTAGCGGGGAATCCAGCTACAATGAGCAGTTCTTC
>TRBD1|TRBV10-3|TRBJ1-1
CAISEFQGATEAFF
TGTGCCATCAGTGAGTTTCAGGGGGCTACTGAAGCTTTCTTT
>TRBD2|TRBV7-9|TRBJ2-3
CASSKLAGGITDTQYF
TGTGCCAGCAGCAAACTAGCGGGGGGGATCACAGATACGCAGTATTTT
>-|TRBV29-1|TRBJ2-1
CSVVEVQTEFF
TGCAGCGTTGTAGAGGTCCAAACAGAGTTCTTC
>TRBD2|TRBV4-2|TRBJ2-7
CASSQVSGGRVEQYF
TGTGCCAGCAGCCAAGTATCGGGGGGACGGGTTGAGCAGTACTTC
>-|TRBV4-2|TRBJ2-1
CASSQEPGFTYNEQFF
TGTGCCAGCAGCCAAGAGCCGGGTTTCACCTACAATGAGCAGTTCTTC
>TRBD2|TRBV7-9|TRBJ2-3
CASSLAHAASGYGTDTQYF
TGTGCCAGCAGCTTAGCTCACGCGGCTAGCGGGTATGGCACAGATACGCAGTATTTT
>-|TRBV13|TRBJ1-5
CASSLGVQGQPQHF
TGTGCCAGCAGCTTAGGAGTGCAGGGCCAGCCCCAGCATTTT
>-|TRBV7-3|TRBJ2-3
CASSFSLTDTQYF
TGTGCCAGCAGCTTTTCACTCACAGATACGCAGTATTTT
>TRBD2|TRBV4-3|TRBJ2-5
CASSQESVRSGGETQYF
TGCGCCAGCAGCCAAGAGTCAGTTAGGAGCGGGGGTGAGACCCAGTACTTC
>TRBD2|TRBV6-5|TRBJ2-3
CASTELAGAPTQYF
TGTGCCAGCACCGAACTAGCGGGGGCCCCGACGCAGTATTTT
>TRBD2|TRBV5-6|TRBJ2-5
CASSLGKTSGDGETQYF
TGTGCCAGCAGCTTGGGCAAGACTAGCGGGGATGGAGAGACCCAGTACTTC
>TRBD2|TRBV9|TRBJ2-7
CASSPAGGPREQYF
TGTGCCAGCAGCCCCGCGGGGGGCCCTAGGGAGCAGTACTTC